This entry is about one T cell receptor beta chain. Antigen: not known. In terms of origin and age, donors were healthy Caucasian individuals from Russia aged roughly 6 to 100. These data originate in a study of blood T cells in healthy people across ages. Across the whole study: The capture of about one barcoded beta molecule per two T cells was achieved by template switching. General study points: The CMV status of each donor remained undetermined, and this could have confounded shifts in expanded clonotypes.

PCR was performed a second time for 7 to 11 cycles using a sample-barcoded 5' primer and a J-beta primer mix. Tagging of each cDNA molecule was performed by a template-switch adaptor with 12 random nucleotides. One entry per CDR3 protein, called by TCRdb with MiXCR from the 5' RACE reads. The sample has 1.5 million to 1.8 million distinct CDR3 sequences; around 40% are singletons. The CDR3 spans 18 residues. Germline CDR1 reads MGHRA; CDR2 reads YSYEKL. Trimming at V came to 5 bases and at J to 0 bases, leaving 7 bases not matched to a gene. V gene TRBV4-1 combines with J gene TRBJ2-2, with TRBD2 matching over 12 bases. The clonotype comes from a woman under 30 in good health. Specimen: blood. CDR3 sequence: CASSEGLAGYSNTGELFF. The CDR3 DNA reads as TGCGCCAGCAGCGAAGGACTAGCGGGGTACTCGAACACCGGGGAGCTGTTTTTT.